These 29 T cell receptor beta chains came from one sample sequenced in a study of cytomegalovirus exposure and HLA in healthy donors. Primers included in the PCR were 60 Vbeta and 13 Jbeta primers. The repertoire was sequenced with immunoSEQ multiplex PCR; TCRdb's copy has only in-frame clones and lacks some. This sample has about 110,000 clones; nearly 75% occur once, and the top ten carry about 4.9%. Sequencing was performed on PBMCs. These receptor sequences come from a young man in good health and CMV-seropositive.

This chain links TRBV19 with TRBJ2-1, with D possibly matching TRBD1 (6 bases). The V end lost 4 bases, the J end lost 8 bases, and 24 bases lay between the germline ends. CDR1 and CDR2 from the germline V gene are LNHDA and SQIVND (reference sequence). The CDR3 sequence is 17 residues long. Here the CDR3 DNA reads TGTGCCAGTAGTAGAAGAGGTGGGGAAAGGGGGTCCCATGAGCAGTTCTTC. Its translation: CASSRRGGERGSHEQFF. Full variable domain (rest looked up from reference TRBV19 and TRBJ2-1): DGGITQSPKYLFRKEGQNVTLSCEQNLNHDAMYWYRQDPGQGLRLIYYSQIVNDFQKGDIAEGYSVSREKKESFPLTVTSAQKNPTAFYLCASSRRGGERGSHEQFFGPGTRLTVL.

This clone was counted ten times or more. This chain connects TRBV7-7 to TRBJ2-5; D uncertain. The CDR3 covers 13 residues. Germline CDR1 SSHAT, CDR2 FNYEAQ (reference sequence). Trimming shortened V by 0 bases and J by 4 bases, and 6 bases separated the two germline ends. The CDR3, as DNA: TGTGCCAGCAGCTTAGCACCCAGAGAGACCCAGTACTTC. Translation: CASSLAPRETQYF.

This clone was counted between two and nine times. This chain connects TRBV13 to TRBJ2-1; D call uncertain. CDR3 length: 14 residues. V gave up 0 bases and J gave up 6 bases, with 9 bases separating them. Looked up from germline, CDR1 is PRHDT and CDR2 is FYEKMQ (reference sequence). DNA for the CDR3: TGTGCCAGCAGCTTAGGCTCGTCTTTCAATGAGCAGTTCTTC. Residues: CASSLGSSFNEQFF. Drawing the rest from reference TRBV13 and TRBJ2-1, the complete variable domain is AAGVIQSPRHLIKEKRETATLKCYPIPRHDTVYWYQQGPGQDPQFLISFYEKMQSDKGSIPDRFSAQQFSDYHSELNMSSLELGDSALYFCASSLGSSFNEQFFGPGTRLTVL.

This chain links TRBV6-5 with TRBJ2-1; 7 nucleotides agree with TRBD2. Germline trimming cut 4 bases from V and 0 bases from J; bases unmatched to any gene: 3. The V gene's germline CDR1 is MNHEY and CDR2 SVGAGI. The CDR3 covers 15 residues. The chain's CDR3 is CASSSGGSSYNEQFF. CDR3 in DNA: TGTGCCAGCAGTTCCGGGGGGAGCTCCTACAATGAGCAGTTCTTC.

The V call is TRBV5-4, the J call TRBJ2-5; weak D call: TRBD1 (6 bases). The CDR3 contains 13 residues. CDR1 and CDR2 from the germline V gene are SGHNT and YYREEE (reference sequence). V gave up 4 bases and J gave up 2 bases, with 9 bases separating them. The CDR3: CASSAQGQETQYF. In DNA form, the CDR3 reads TGTGCCAGCAGCGCACAGGGTCAAGAGACCCAGTACTTC.

This clone was seen a single time. The chain joins TRBV5-4 to TRBJ2-7; 8 bases fit TRBD1. Germline-derived CDR1 and CDR2 are SGHNT and YYREEE (reference sequence). Unmatched junction bases numbered 6, after V lost 4 bases and J lost 0 bases. The CDR3 is 15 amino acids. The CDR3 spells CASSRTGLPSYEQYF. The CDR3 region has the DNA TGTGCCAGCAGCAGGACAGGGTTGCCCTCCTACGAGCAGTACTTC.

V and J are TRBV7-2 and TRBJ2-7; TRBD2 matches 10 bases. Unmatched junction bases numbered 9, after V lost 5 bases and J lost 2 bases. The CDR3 totals 16 residues. CDR1 and CDR2 from the germline V gene are SGHTA and FQGNSA. The chain's CDR3 is CASSLARSGGAYEQYF. The CDR3 nucleotides read TGTGCCAGCAGCCTCGCGCGGAGCGGGGGGGCCTACGAGCAGTACTTC.

V and J are TRBV5-4 and TRBJ2-7, with 9 bases aligning to TRBD1. Germline lookup yields CDR1 SGHNT and CDR2 YYREEE (reference sequence). There are 15 residues in the CDR3. V lost 4 bases, J lost 0 bases, and 5 bases stayed unmatched. This chain's CDR3 is CASSGGTGSSYEQYF. The CDR3 region has the DNA TGTGCCAGCAGCGGCGGGACAGGGAGCTCCTACGAGCAGTACTTC.

This clone was recorded a few times. The rearrangement links TRBV7-3 to TRBJ1-1; D remains unclear. The V gene's germline CDR1 is SGHTA and CDR2 FQGTGA. The CDR3 spans 13 residues. V was cut by 3 bases and J by 7 bases, with 12 bases left in between. The CDR3 here is CASSFGGYDEAFF. CDR3 nucleotides: TGTGCCAGCAGCTTTGGAGGGTACGATGAAGCTTTCTTT.

The chain has TRBV15 and TRBJ2-7; 8 nucleotides align to TRBD1. The V and J ends lost 0 bases and 7 bases, in that order; junction bases with no gene match: 11. This CDR3 region has 16 residues. Germline V gene data show CDR1 as LNHNV and CDR2 as YYDKDF (reference sequence). CDR3 residues: CATSRDLLDRASEQYF. The CDR3 coding sequence is TGTGCCACCAGCAGAGATCTACTGGACAGGGCTAGTGAGCAGTACTTC.

The chain combines TRBV29-1 with TRBJ1-4; 8 positions agree with TRBD1. V lost 1 base to trimming and J lost 8 bases; unmatched junction nucleotides: 12. Looked up from germline, CDR1 is SQVTM and CDR2 is ANQGSEA. This CDR3 has 16 residues. Written as DNA, the CDR3 is TGCAGCGTTGAAGTTCTGCAGGCAGGGGGCGTCGAAAAACTGTTTTTT. Translation: CSVEVLQAGGVEKLFF.

This sequence joins TRBV25-1 and TRBJ2-2, with 12 bases aligning to TRBD1. V dropped 7 bases and J dropped 6; count of bases not matched to a gene: 12. This CDR3 is 17 amino acids long. Germline CDR1 is MGHDK and CDR2 is SYGVNS. The CDR3 region has the DNA TGTGCCAGCACCCCCGGGACAGGGGGCATATTTGCCGGGGAGCTGTTTTTT. It is translated as CASTPGTGGIFAGELFF.

Concerning this clone itself: The sample contains more than one DNA sequence encoding this CDR3. This rearrangement joins TRBV5-4 to TRBJ2-5, with D maybe TRBD2 (6 bases). V dropped 1 base and J dropped 3 bases, with 10 bases sitting between them. The CDR3 sequence is 14 residues long. Per the germline V gene, CDR1 is SGHNT and CDR2 is YYREEE (reference sequence). CDR3 residues: CASSLNPGEETQYF. The CDR3 DNA reads TGTGCCAGCAGCTTGAACCCGGGGGAAGAGACCCAGTACTTC.

The chain has TRBV15 and TRBJ1-2; 11 bases match TRBD1. This CDR3 is 16 amino acids long. With V trimmed by 1 base and J by 3 bases, 4 bases remained unmatched. Germline loops: CDR1 LNHNV, CDR2 YYDKDF (reference sequence). Here the CDR3 DNA reads TGTGCCACCAGCAGAGGTGGGGGACAGGGGGACTATGGCTACACCTTC. Protein product: CATSRGGGQGDYGYTF.

Here the CDR3 reads CASSVLGTGDGELFF. As DNA, the CDR3 is TGTGCCAGCAGTGTGCTTGGGACAGGGGACGGGGAGCTGTTTTTT. The rearrangement uses TRBV28 and TRBJ2-2; 10 bases are shared with TRBD1. Germline lookup yields CDR1 MDHEN and CDR2 SYDVKM. The V and J ends lost 5 bases and 7 bases, in that order; junction bases with no gene match: 7. The CDR3 runs 15 residues.

The chain is built from TRBV9 and TRBJ2-7; the match to TRBD1 covers 9 bases. V shed 4 bases, J shed 4 bases, and the junction held 3 bases outside the gene matches. Germline CDR1 SGDLS, CDR2 YYNGEE. This CDR3 comprises 13 residues. The CDR3 loop is CASSPGQGYEQYF. CDR3 bases: TGTGCCAGCAGCCCAGGACAGGGGTACGAGCAGTACTTC. The whole variable domain, remainder taken from reference TRBV9 and TRBJ2-7, is DSGVTQTPKHLITATGQRVTLRCSPRSGDLSVYWYQQSLDQGLQFLIQYYNGEERAKGNILERFSAQQFPDLHSELNLSSLELGDSALYFCASSPGQGYEQYFGPGTRLTVT.

As regards this clone: This sample also contains other DNA sequences that code for the same CDR3. This chain uses TRBV28 with TRBJ2-7; 11 bases agree with TRBD1. CDR1 and CDR2 from the germline V gene are MDHEN and SYDVKM. The CDR3 totals 13 residues. V lost 3 bases to trimming and J lost 6 bases; unmatched junction nucleotides: 1. The CDR3 nucleotides are TGTGCCAGCAGTTTGGGACAGGGGGGCGAGCAGTACTTC. Translating it yields CASSLGQGGEQYF.

The chain recombines TRBV28 with TRBJ1-4, with 7 bases fitting TRBD1. V lost 3 bases to trimming and J lost 4 bases; unmatched junction nucleotides: 2. This CDR3 has 14 amino acids. CDR1 MDHEN and CDR2 SYDVKM come from the germline V gene. CDR3 in amino acids: CASSFGTVNEKLFF. The CDR3 region has the DNA TGTGCCAGCAGTTTTGGGACAGTTAATGAAAAACTGTTTTTT.

This chain links TRBV12-5 with TRBJ2-5; D is possibly TRBD1 (6 bases). Per germline, CDR1 LGHNT and CDR2 FRNRAP. The CDR3 is 15 residues long. The V gene lost 5 bases and the J gene lost 1 base, with 14 bases spanning the gap. The CDR3 nucleotides are TGTGCTAGTGGTCTTCCCGGGACATCCCAAGAGACCCAGTACTTC. It yields the protein CASGLPGTSQETQYF.

The chain employs TRBV12-5 and TRBJ1-5; D is undetermined. The V end lost 0 bases, the J end lost 2 bases, and 26 bases lay between the germline ends. Germline CDR1 LGHNT, CDR2 FRNRAP. The CDR3 loop spans 21 amino acids. The CDR3 DNA reads TGTGCTAGTGGTTTGGTATCGGTAGCAGAAATCTTATCGGTGGGCAATCAGCCCCAGCATTTT. Its protein product is CASGLVSVAEILSVGNQPQHF.

V and J are TRBV7-3 and TRBJ2-5, with a weak D call TRBD2 (5 bases). The germline gives CDR1 SGHTA, CDR2 FQGTGA. The CDR3 is 13 amino acids. V was clipped by 1 base and J by 5 bases, with 8 bases between them. For the CDR3, the DNA is TGTGCCAGCAGCTTAAGGCTAGCCGAGACCCAGTACTTC. This gives the protein CASSLRLAETQYF.

The chain couples TRBV6-5 to TRBJ1-2, with TRBD1 identical over 7 bases. Trimming cost V 2 bases and J 4 bases; bases outside gene matches: 4. The CDR3 totals 14 residues. Germline lookup yields CDR1 MNHEY and CDR2 SVGAGI. The CDR3 spells CASSYRGLGYGYTF. Here the CDR3 DNA reads TGTGCCAGCAGTTACAGGGGGCTCGGCTATGGCTACACCTTC.

The sample holds one count of this clone. The rearrangement joins TRBV11-3 to TRBJ1-1; 11 bases agree with TRBD1. Unmatched junction bases numbered 5, after V lost 5 bases and J lost 0 bases. The CDR3 is made up of 16 amino acids. Germline V gene lookup returns CDR1 SGHNT and CDR2 YENEEA. The CDR3 loop reads CASSAGQGAVNTEAFF. The CDR3 coding sequence is TGTGCCAGCAGCGCCGGACAGGGGGCAGTGAACACTGAAGCTTTCTTT.

This rearrangement joins TRBV6-1 to TRBJ2-5; D gene unclear. The CDR3 length is 15 residues. The germline gives CDR1 MNHNS, CDR2 SASEGT. V was trimmed by 4 bases and J by 1 base, leaving 13 bases between them. The CDR3 DNA sequence: TGTGCCAGCAGTGCCGATTTAAGCGTCCAAGAGACCCAGTACTTC. This translates into CASSADLSVQETQYF.

This clone has a handful of counts. V and J are TRBV29-1 and TRBJ1-1; maybe TRBD1 (6 bases). The CDR3 consists of 14 residues. Germline values: CDR1 SQVTM, CDR2 ANQGSEA. The V end was cut by 6 bases, the J end by 5 bases, with 19 bases between. CDR3 sequence reads: CSVEPGVGWTEAFF. In nucleotides, the CDR3 is TGCAGCGTGGAACCAGGGGTCGGGTGGACTGAAGCTTTCTTT. The full variable domain, with the rest looked up from reference TRBV29-1 and TRBJ1-1, is SAVISQKPSRDICQRGTSLTIQCQVDSQVTMMFWYRQQPGQSLTLIATANQGSEATYESGFVIDKFPISRPNLTFSTLTVSNMSPEDSSIYLCSVEPGVGWTEAFFGQGTRLTVV.

The rearrangement uses TRBV15 and TRBJ2-5; tentative D call: TRBD1 (5 bases). The CDR3 loop spans 15 amino acids. Germline V gene data show CDR1 as LNHNV and CDR2 as YYDKDF (reference sequence). V was cut by 0 bases and J by 5 bases, with 13 bases left in between. CDR3 DNA sequence: TGTGCCACCAGCAGAGATGGGCAGGGTGGGGAGACCCAGTACTTC. This encodes CATSRDGQGGETQYF.

This clone was seen a few times. The chain employs TRBV28 and TRBJ1-1; 7 bases map to TRBD1. Trimming took 4 bases from V and 0 from J; bases not matched to a gene: 2. From germline, CDR1 is MDHEN and CDR2 SYDVKM. CDR3 length: 14 amino acids. The CDR3 region is CASSSTGMNTEAFF. The DNA for the CDR3 is TGTGCCAGCAGTTCGACAGGGATGAACACTGAAGCTTTCTTT.

The chain is built from TRBV7-6 and TRBJ2-7, with 9 positions matching TRBD1. Trimming at V came to 6 bases and at J to 0 bases, leaving 6 bases not matched to a gene. This CDR3 comprises 15 residues. The germline V gene has CDR1 SGHVS and CDR2 FNYEAQ. CDR3 DNA sequence: TGTGCCAGCAGTTCTAGACAGGGGGTCTCCTACGAGCAGTACTTC. Protein product: CASSSRQGVSYEQYF.

The chain employs TRBV28 and TRBJ2-3; 12 bases are a match to TRBD2. V was clipped by 5 bases and J by 3 bases; unmatched bases: 9. Germline CDR1 MDHEN, CDR2 SYDVKM. CDR3 length equals 17 residues. The DNA for the CDR3 is TGTGCCAGCAGTCCCTTGGCTAGCGGGGGGGCAACAGATACGCAGTATTTT. Its protein product is CASSPLASGGATDTQYF.